This TCR beta chain came from a study of shared clonotypes between healthy human individuals. Findings and limits, study-wide: It was observed that 5% to 6% of naive CD4 clonotypes were shared across a handful of donors.

The length of the CDR3 is 16 residues. Germline assignment: CDR1 MRHNA and CDR2 SNTAGT. Trimming left V 3 bases short and J 6 bases short, with 20 bases between. Worth noting for this clone: The antigen remains unidentified.

Researchers divided each subset's genomic DNA evenly across several immunoSEQ plates. Clones were sequenced by immunoSEQ multiplex PCR, and TCRdb holds only the in-frame ones, with some missing. The table records over a million clones, over 95% of them present only once. The rearrangement links TRBV6-4 to TRBJ1-1; tentatively, D is TRBD1 (6 bases). This clonotype was obtained from a man aged 25-45 years in good health. Sequenced: naive CD4+ T cells sorted from blood. Subset defined: CD45RA+ positively selected. The CDR3 here is CASSEDSPHSIPEAFF. CDR3 nucleotide sequence: TGTGCCAGCAGTGAGGACAGTCCCCATTCGATCCCTGAAGCTTTCTTT.